This T cell receptor (beta chain) stems from a study (dated by TCRdb to between 2014 and 2017). Background on the whole study: The study tested whether tumor-infiltrating Tregs in breast cancer are recruited from blood Tregs or converted in situ from other CD4+ T cell subsets.

CDR1 MNHEY and CDR2 SVGEGT were looked up in the germline V gene. The V and J ends are trimmed by 2 bases and 6 bases, leaving 17 bases between them. The CDR3 covers 16 residues, taking in both the cysteine and the phenylalanine. Here the CDR3 DNA is all that survives: 48 bases in frame from base 1. General conclusions and limits of the study: Tumor-infiltrating Treg TCR alpha and beta sequences overlapped most with tumor naive CD4+ T cells, then with blood naive CD4+ T cells. Validation in the larger cohort was restricted to a single TCR beta V-J rearrangement rather than whole repertoires. Tumor memory CD4+ T cell TCR gene usage clustered with blood and lymph node memory CD4+ cells and lymph node naive CD4+ cells.

Memory CD4+ T cells were isolated as CD4+CD45RO+CD25- cells. Tregs, naive and memory CD4+ T cells from tumor, blood and ipsilateral draining lymph nodes of roughly 5 breast cancer patients underwent full-length TCR alpha and beta sequencing. Tumor tissue, along with lymph nodes from ipsilateral axillary dissection, was perfused with PBS, minced, and then digested using collagenase I and hyaluronidase. A purity exceeding 90% was confirmed by FACS for the sorted cell populations. This clonotype was detected only a few times. Its antigen target is currently unknown. No clone much larger than this one lies a single base away; base qualities are absent. Full-length TCR variable regions were amplified by 5' RACE PCR using constant-region reverse primers, and then by semi-nested PCR using Nested Universal Primer A. The ReliaPrep RNA Cell Miniprep System was used to extract total RNA, which was then reverse transcribed into 5'RACE-ready cDNA with the SMARTer RACE 5'/3' Kit. An Illumina MiSeq was used to sequence the full-length TCR alpha and beta libraries, which had been barcoded with multiplex adaptors. The original methods were these. For each of nine subset-tissue groups, sequencing data from the five patients were pooled, and the groups were then compared using unsupervised clustering of TCR gene usage. The Morisita-Horn index was used to calculate repertoire similarity, with shared sequences weighted by how much each contributed to each repertoire. TCRdb applied fastp at Q25 and MiXCR to the public reads, then kept only in-frame beta chains. Each CDR3 protein gets just one entry, which takes the most common genes and DNA from the rows behind it. These V and J calls originate from TCRdb's pipeline instead of the authors' own analysis. The sample profile shows approximately 53,000 distinct CDR3 sequences; around a quarter of them were found once. The ten largest clonotypes hold more than 3% of the sample.

Sequences were obtained from tumor-infiltrating memory CD4+ T cells sorted from the breast tumor. Taken with the paper, the label for cell subset or site translates to: memory CD4+ T cells, CD4+CD45RO+CD25-. The rearranged segments are TRBV6-2 or TRBV6-3 and TRBJ2-4; the D call is tentative, TRBD1 or TRBD2, as each matches 5 bases. The receptor comes from a female donor with breast cancer. The nucleotide sequence is given as TGTGCCAGCAGTTACGGTCGGACTTGGGACGGAAACATTCAGTACTTC. Its protein product is CASSYGRTWDGNIQYF.